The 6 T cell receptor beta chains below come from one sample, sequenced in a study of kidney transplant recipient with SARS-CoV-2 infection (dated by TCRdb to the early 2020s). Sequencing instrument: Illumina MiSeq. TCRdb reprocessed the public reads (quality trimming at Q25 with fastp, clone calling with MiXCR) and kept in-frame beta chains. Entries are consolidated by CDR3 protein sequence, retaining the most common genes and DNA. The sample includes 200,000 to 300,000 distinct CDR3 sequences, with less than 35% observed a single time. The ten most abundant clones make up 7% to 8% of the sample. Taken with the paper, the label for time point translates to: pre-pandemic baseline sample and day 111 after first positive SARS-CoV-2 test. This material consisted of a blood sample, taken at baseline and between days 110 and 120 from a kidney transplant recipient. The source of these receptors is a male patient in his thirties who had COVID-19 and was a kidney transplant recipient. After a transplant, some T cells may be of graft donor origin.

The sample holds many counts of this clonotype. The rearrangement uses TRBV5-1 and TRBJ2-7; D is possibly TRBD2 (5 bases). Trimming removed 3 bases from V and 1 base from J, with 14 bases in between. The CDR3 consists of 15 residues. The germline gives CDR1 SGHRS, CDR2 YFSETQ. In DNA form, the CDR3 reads TGCGCCAGCAGCTCCTCAAGGACGGGATCCTACGAGCAGTACTTC. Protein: CASSSSRTGSYEQYF.

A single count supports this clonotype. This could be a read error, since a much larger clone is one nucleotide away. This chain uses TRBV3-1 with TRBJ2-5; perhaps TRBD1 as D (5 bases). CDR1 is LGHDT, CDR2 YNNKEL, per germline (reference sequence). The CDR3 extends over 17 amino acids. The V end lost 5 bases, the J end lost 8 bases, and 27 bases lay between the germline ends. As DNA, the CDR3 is TGTGCCAGCAGCAGACAGTGTCCCATTTCTTTCTCTGATACCCAGTACTTC. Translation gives CASSRQCPISFSDTQYF.

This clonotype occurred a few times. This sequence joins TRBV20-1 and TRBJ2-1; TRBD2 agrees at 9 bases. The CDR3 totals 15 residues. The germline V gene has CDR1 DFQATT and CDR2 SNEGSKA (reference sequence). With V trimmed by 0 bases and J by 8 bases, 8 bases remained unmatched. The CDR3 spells CSARDLAGGVDEQFF. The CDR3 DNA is TGCAGTGCTAGAGATTTGGCGGGAGGGGTCGATGAGCAGTTCTTC.

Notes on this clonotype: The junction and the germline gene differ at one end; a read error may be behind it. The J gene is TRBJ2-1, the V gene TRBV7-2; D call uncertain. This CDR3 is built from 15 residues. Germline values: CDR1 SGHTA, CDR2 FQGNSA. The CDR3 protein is CASSFKASSYNKQFF. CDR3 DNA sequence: TGTGCCAGCAGCTTCAAAGCGAGCTCCTACAATAAGCAGTTCTTC. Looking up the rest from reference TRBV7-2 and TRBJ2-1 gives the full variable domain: GAGVSQSPSNKVTEKGKDVELRCDPISGHTALYWYRQSLGQGLEFLIYFQGNSAPDKSGLPSDRFSAERTGGSVSTLTIQRTQQEDSAVYLCASSFKASSYNKQFFGPGTRLTVL.

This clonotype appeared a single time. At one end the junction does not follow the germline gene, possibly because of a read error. CDR3 coding DNA: TGTGCCAGCGGCTTTTCACAGGGGAACACTGAAGCTTTCTTT. It codes for CASGFSQGNTEAFF. The chain combines TRBV7-8 with TRBJ1-1; weak D call: TRBD1 (6 bases). The CDR3 has 14 amino acids. Germline lookup yields CDR1 SGHVS and CDR2 FQNEAQ.

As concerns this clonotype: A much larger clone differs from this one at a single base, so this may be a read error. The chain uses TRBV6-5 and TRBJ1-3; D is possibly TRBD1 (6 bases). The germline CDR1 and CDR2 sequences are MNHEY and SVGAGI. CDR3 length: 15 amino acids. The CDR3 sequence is CASSERTASGDTIYF. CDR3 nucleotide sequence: TGTGCCAGCTCCGAAAGGACAGCTTCTGGAGACACCATATATTTT.